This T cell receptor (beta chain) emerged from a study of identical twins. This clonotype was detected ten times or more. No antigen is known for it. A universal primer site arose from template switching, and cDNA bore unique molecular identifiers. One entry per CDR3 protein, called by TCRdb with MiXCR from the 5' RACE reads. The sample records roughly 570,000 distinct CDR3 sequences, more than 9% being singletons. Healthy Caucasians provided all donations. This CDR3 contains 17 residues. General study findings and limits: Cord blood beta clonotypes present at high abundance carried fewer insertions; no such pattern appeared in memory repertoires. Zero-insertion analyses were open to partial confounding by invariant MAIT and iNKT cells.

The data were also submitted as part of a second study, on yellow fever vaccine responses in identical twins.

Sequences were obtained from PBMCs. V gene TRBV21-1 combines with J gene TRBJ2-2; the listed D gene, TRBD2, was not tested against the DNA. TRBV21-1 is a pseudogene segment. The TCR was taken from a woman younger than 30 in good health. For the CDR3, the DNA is TGTGCCAGCAGCCCCGGGCTACCGGCTAGCGGATCCGGGGAGCTGTTTTTT. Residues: CASSPGLPASGSGELFF.